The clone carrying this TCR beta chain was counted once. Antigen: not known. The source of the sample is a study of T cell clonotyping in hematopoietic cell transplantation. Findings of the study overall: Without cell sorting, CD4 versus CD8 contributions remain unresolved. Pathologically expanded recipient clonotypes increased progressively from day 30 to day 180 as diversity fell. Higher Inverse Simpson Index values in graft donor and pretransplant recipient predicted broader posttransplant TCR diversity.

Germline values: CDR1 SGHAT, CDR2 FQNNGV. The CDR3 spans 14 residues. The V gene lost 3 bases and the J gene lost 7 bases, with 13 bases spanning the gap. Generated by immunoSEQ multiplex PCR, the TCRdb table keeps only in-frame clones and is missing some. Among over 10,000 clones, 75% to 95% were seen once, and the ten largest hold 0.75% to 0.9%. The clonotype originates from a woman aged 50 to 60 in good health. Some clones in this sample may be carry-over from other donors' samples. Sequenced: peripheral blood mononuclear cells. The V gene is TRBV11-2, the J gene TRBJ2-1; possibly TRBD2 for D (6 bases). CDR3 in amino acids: CASSFALGGNEQFF. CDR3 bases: TGTGCCAGCAGCTTCGCCCTGGGGGGAAATGAGCAGTTCTTC.